The rows below give T cell receptor beta chains drawn from one sample of a study of identical twins. TCRdb re-called the 5' RACE reads with MiXCR, one entry per CDR3 protein. The table includes roughly 260,000 distinct CDR3 sequences, over 12% detected once. Material: memory (CD45RO+) T cells sorted from blood. These receptors were collected from a woman aged 18-29 years in good health. The CDR3 runs from the conserved cysteine through the conserved F or W. The order of the fields is D gene, V gene, clone size, J gene, CDR3 DNA, CDR3 protein. A D gene is named only where the DNA matches it firmly. For some rows the clone size is stated as once, few or many, or as a class when expanded; others skip it.

D gene: NA; V gene: TRBV6-2/TRBV6-3; clone size: NA; J gene: TRBJ1-5; CDR3 DNA: TGTGCCAGCAGTTACGGGGCTCTTGGGCAGCCCCAGCATTTT; CDR3 protein: CASSYGALGQPQHF
D gene: NA; V gene: TRBV5-1; clone size: NA; J gene: TRBJ1-1; CDR3 DNA: TGCGCCAGCAGCTGGGATGCGGGGGCAGACACTGAAGCTTTCTTT; CDR3 protein: CASSWDAGADTEAFF
D gene: TRBD2; V gene: TRBV12-3/TRBV12-4; clone size: NA; J gene: TRBJ2-7; CDR3 DNA: TGTGCCAGCAGTTTAGTAGGAGTCACGGGAGGGTCTTACGAGCAGTACTTC; CDR3 protein: CASSLVGVTGGSYEQYF
D gene: TRBD2; V gene: TRBV28; clone size: many; J gene: TRBJ2-3; CDR3 DNA: TGTGCCAGCAGTATCCGACTAGCGGGGCACACAGATACGCAGTATTTT; CDR3 protein: CASSIRLAGHTDTQYF
D gene: TRBD1; V gene: TRBV30; clone size: NA; J gene: TRBJ2-3; CDR3 DNA: TGTGCCTGGAGAAGACAGGGAAATACGCAGTATTTT; CDR3 protein: CAWRRQGNTQYF
D gene: TRBD2; V gene: TRBV12-3/TRBV12-4; clone size: few; J gene: TRBJ2-3; CDR3 DNA: TGTGCCAGCAGTTGGGGACTAGCGGGGGGGCAGGATACGCAGTATTTT; CDR3 protein: CASSWGLAGGQDTQYF
D gene: NA; V gene: TRBV19; clone size: NA; J gene: TRBJ1-1; CDR3 DNA: TGTGCCAGTATAGGACAGAGGAACACTGAAGCTTTCTTT; CDR3 protein: CASIGQRNTEAFF
D gene: TRBD2; V gene: TRBV6-1; clone size: NA; J gene: TRBJ2-5; CDR3 DNA: TGTGCCAGCAGGGGGGGGTTCCAAGAGACCCAGTACTTC; CDR3 protein: CASRGGFQETQYF
D gene: NA; V gene: TRBV21-1; clone size: few; J gene: TRBJ1-1; CDR3 DNA: TGTGCCAGCAGCAAAGTAAAACAACAGGAAGCTTTCTTT; CDR3 protein: CASSKVKQQEAFF
D gene: TRBD1; V gene: TRBV15; clone size: NA; J gene: TRBJ1-4; CDR3 DNA: TGTGCCACCAGCCCACGCAAGACAGGGAATGAAAAACTGTTTTTT; CDR3 protein: CATSPRKTGNEKLFF
D gene: TRBD2; V gene: TRBV20-1; clone size: many; J gene: TRBJ2-1; CDR3 DNA: TGCAGTGCTAGAGCTAGCGGGGAGGTCAATGAGCAGTTCTTC; CDR3 protein: CSARASGEVNEQFF
D gene: NA; V gene: TRBV7-2; clone size: NA; J gene: TRBJ2-6; CDR3 DNA: TGTGCCAGCAGCAACATCGGCTCTGGGGCCAACGTCCTGACTTTC; CDR3 protein: CASSNIGSGANVLTF
D gene: NA; V gene: TRBV15; clone size: NA; J gene: TRBJ1-2; CDR3 DNA: TGTGCCACCAGCAGTGAACGACAGGCCCGTGGCTACACCTTC; CDR3 protein: CATSSERQARGYTF
D gene: NA; V gene: TRBV12-3/TRBV12-4; clone size: many; J gene: TRBJ2-2; CDR3 DNA: TGTGCCAGCAGTTCTAAAAAGCGACTAGTCGGAGCCGGGGAGCTGTTTTTT; CDR3 protein: CASSSKKRLVGAGELFF
D gene: NA; V gene: TRBV21-1; clone size: NA; J gene: TRBJ1-2; CDR3 DNA: TGTGCCAGCAGCAAACTAGAGCGGCGGGGCTACACCTTC; CDR3 protein: CASSKLERRGYTF
D gene: NA; V gene: TRBV20-1; clone size: NA; J gene: TRBJ1-3; CDR3 DNA: TGCAGTGCTAGCCCCGGGCTCTCTGGAAACACCATATATTTT; CDR3 protein: CSASPGLSGNTIYF
D gene: NA; V gene: TRBV7-2; clone size: NA; J gene: TRBJ2-3; CDR3 DNA: TGTGCCAGCAGCTTAGACCAGGGCCCCACAGATACGCAGTATTTT; CDR3 protein: CASSLDQGPTDTQYF
D gene: NA; V gene: TRBV10-3; clone size: many; J gene: TRBJ2-5; CDR3 DNA: TGTGCCATCAGTGAAAGTAGGGCGGGGTCCGAGACCCAGTACTTC; CDR3 protein: CAISESRAGSETQYF
D gene: NA; V gene: TRBV9; clone size: few; J gene: TRBJ1-2; CDR3 DNA: TGTGCCAGCAGCGTCGGGATCCTGGAAGGCTACACCTTC; CDR3 protein: CASSVGILEGYTF
D gene: NA; V gene: TRBV6-2/TRBV6-3; clone size: few; J gene: TRBJ2-7; CDR3 DNA: TGTGCCAGCAGTTACTCGGCGGTCTCCTACGAGCAGTACTTC; CDR3 protein: CASSYSAVSYEQYF
D gene: TRBD1; V gene: TRBV7-2; clone size: NA; J gene: TRBJ1-2; CDR3 DNA: TGTGCCAGCAGCCCCAGGACAGGGGAATATGGCTACACCTTC; CDR3 protein: CASSPRTGEYGYTF
D gene: NA; V gene: TRBV20-1; clone size: few; J gene: TRBJ2-5; CDR3 DNA: TGCAGTGCTAGGGGCACCTGGGCGGACAAAGAGACCCAGTACTTC; CDR3 protein: CSARGTWADKETQYF
D gene: NA; V gene: TRBV27; clone size: NA; J gene: TRBJ2-3; CDR3 DNA: TGTGCCAGCAGTTTGAGAGTTGGAGCAGATACGCAGTATTTT; CDR3 protein: CASSLRVGADTQYF
D gene: NA; V gene: TRBV20-1; clone size: many; J gene: TRBJ2-5; CDR3 DNA: TGCAGTGCTCCAACGGGGGGCTTACAAGAGACCCAGTACTTC; CDR3 protein: CSAPTGGLQETQYF
D gene: NA; V gene: TRBV27; clone size: NA; J gene: TRBJ2-7; CDR3 DNA: TGTGCCAGCAGTTTGTCACGGACGGACTACGAGCAGTACTTC; CDR3 protein: CASSLSRTDYEQYF
D gene: TRBD2; V gene: TRBV9; clone size: NA; J gene: TRBJ2-1; CDR3 DNA: TGTGCCAGCAGCCCGAGAAGCAGCGCGGGAGGTGAGCAGTTCTTC; CDR3 protein: CASSPRSSAGGEQFF
D gene: NA; V gene: TRBV10-3; clone size: few; J gene: TRBJ2-7; CDR3 DNA: TGTGCCATCAGTGAAACTGACAGTTCTTACGAGCAGTACTTC; CDR3 protein: CAISETDSSYEQYF
D gene: NA; V gene: TRBV5-1; clone size: few; J gene: TRBJ2-7; CDR3 DNA: TGCGCCAGCAGCTTGGGGCAGGGCCAGGGCTACGAGCAGTACTTC; CDR3 protein: CASSLGQGQGYEQYF
D gene: NA; V gene: TRBV12-3/TRBV12-4; clone size: many; J gene: TRBJ2-1; CDR3 DNA: TGTGCCAGCAGTATGGGCCATGAGCAGTTCTTC; CDR3 protein: CASSMGHEQFF
D gene: TRBD2; V gene: TRBV20-1; clone size: NA; J gene: TRBJ2-3; CDR3 DNA: TGCAGTGCTCCTGTGGGGGTAATTTCTGGCGGGAGTAGCCCTACGCAGTATTTT; CDR3 protein: CSAPVGVISGGSSPTQYF
D gene: NA; V gene: TRBV5-1; clone size: many; J gene: TRBJ2-3; CDR3 DNA: TGCGCCAGCAGGGGGGCTAGCTCGCCTGATACGCAGTATTTT; CDR3 protein: CASRGASSPDTQYF
D gene: NA; V gene: TRBV6-1; clone size: NA; J gene: TRBJ2-5; CDR3 DNA: TGTGCCAGTGGGAGGATGGGGACCCAGTACTTC; CDR3 protein: CASGRMGTQYF
D gene: NA; V gene: TRBV15; clone size: NA; J gene: TRBJ1-1; CDR3 DNA: TGTGCCACCAGAGGGGCCAGCACTGAAGCTTTCTTT; CDR3 protein: CATRGASTEAFF
D gene: NA; V gene: TRBV6-5; clone size: NA; J gene: TRBJ2-1; CDR3 DNA: TGCGCCAGCAGCCAAGGCTACAATGAGCAGTTCTTC; CDR3 protein: CASSQGYNEQFF
D gene: NA; V gene: TRBV6-1; clone size: NA; J gene: TRBJ2-2; CDR3 DNA: TGTGCCAGCAGTCCCCTCGGTGGTTCGGGCACCGGGGAGCTGTTTTTT; CDR3 protein: CASSPLGGSGTGELFF
D gene: NA; V gene: TRBV28; clone size: NA; J gene: TRBJ2-7; CDR3 DNA: TGTGCCACCATTGACACCTCCTACGAGCAGTACTTC; CDR3 protein: CATIDTSYEQYF
D gene: NA; V gene: TRBV29-1; clone size: few; J gene: TRBJ1-2; CDR3 DNA: TGCAGCGTTGATAAGAGGGCCCCAAACTATGGCTACACCTTC; CDR3 protein: CSVDKRAPNYGYTF
D gene: TRBD2; V gene: TRBV15; clone size: few; J gene: TRBJ2-1; CDR3 DNA: TGTGCCACCAGCACCCTAACCGGGCGGGAGGGTTACAATGAGCAGTTCTTC; CDR3 protein: CATSTLTGREGYNEQFF
D gene: TRBD1; V gene: TRBV5-6; clone size: few; J gene: TRBJ1-2; CDR3 DNA: TGTGCCAGCAGCTTGGCTCTCAGGACGGGACAGTATGGCTACACCTTC; CDR3 protein: CASSLALRTGQYGYTF
D gene: NA; V gene: TRBV7-6; clone size: few; J gene: TRBJ2-2; CDR3 DNA: TGTGCCAGCAGCTTAAGGACAGTCGGAACCGGGGAGCTGTTTTTT; CDR3 protein: CASSLRTVGTGELFF
D gene: TRBD2; V gene: TRBV7-9; clone size: NA; J gene: TRBJ2-2; CDR3 DNA: TGTGCCAGCAGCCCAGGAGCGGGAGGTTGGTCCGGGGAGCTGTTTTTT; CDR3 protein: CASSPGAGGWSGELFF
D gene: NA; V gene: TRBV29-1; clone size: many; J gene: TRBJ1-2; CDR3 DNA: TGCAGCGTTGCGGGGAACTATGGCTACACCTTC; CDR3 protein: CSVAGNYGYTF
D gene: NA; V gene: TRBV6-1; clone size: few; J gene: TRBJ1-6; CDR3 DNA: TGTGCCAGCAGTGAAATTTGGGGGTCCTCTAATTCACCCCTCCACTTT; CDR3 protein: CASSEIWGSSNSPLHF
D gene: NA; V gene: TRBV20-1; clone size: NA; J gene: TRBJ2-3; CDR3 DNA: TGCAGTGCGTTGCAGGGAAGCACAGATACGCAGTATTTT; CDR3 protein: CSALQGSTDTQYF
D gene: NA; V gene: TRBV6-4; clone size: many; J gene: TRBJ2-6; CDR3 DNA: TGTGCCAGCAGCCTAGACAGCTCTGGGGCCAACGTCCTGACTTTC; CDR3 protein: CASSLDSSGANVLTF
D gene: TRBD2; V gene: TRBV7-9; clone size: NA; J gene: TRBJ2-7; CDR3 DNA: TGTGCCAGCACCCCGGGGGGACCCCATTCCTACGAGCAGTACTTC; CDR3 protein: CASTPGGPHSYEQYF
D gene: NA; V gene: TRBV7-8; clone size: few; J gene: TRBJ1-4; CDR3 DNA: TGTGCCAGCAGCCGACTAGGACGGGATAATGAAAAACTGTTTTTT; CDR3 protein: CASSRLGRDNEKLFF
D gene: NA; V gene: TRBV6-5; clone size: NA; J gene: TRBJ1-2; CDR3 DNA: TGTGCCAGCAGTTACTCGCGGGGGCTTTATGGCTACACCTTC; CDR3 protein: CASSYSRGLYGYTF
D gene: NA; V gene: TRBV10-2; clone size: few; J gene: TRBJ1-5; CDR3 DNA: TGCGCCAGCAGTGAAAACAGCTGGGATCAGCCCCAGCATTTT; CDR3 protein: CASSENSWDQPQHF
D gene: TRBD1; V gene: TRBV5-1; clone size: few; J gene: TRBJ1-1; CDR3 DNA: TGCGCCAGCAGCCGGACAGGGGCTAGCACTGAAGCTTTCTTT; CDR3 protein: CASSRTGASTEAFF
D gene: NA; V gene: TRBV6-6; clone size: NA; J gene: TRBJ1-2; CDR3 DNA: TGTGCCAGCAGTACACAGGGTCTCGATGGCTACACCTTC; CDR3 protein: CASSTQGLDGYTF